One sample yielded the 24 T cell receptor beta chains listed below, sequenced in a study of beta chain features in type 1 diabetes. Since all of the isolated RNA was reverse transcribed, expressed TCRB transcripts were what got sequenced. Sequencing used immunoSEQ multiplex PCR; TCRdb keeps in-frame clones, though not all of them. The table includes around 180,000 clones, 10% to 15% detected once. Material for sequencing was central memory CD4+ T cells from blood. These receptors were taken from a woman under 30 in good health.

This clone was seen a handful of times. The chain joins TRBV10-2 to TRBJ1-5, with 7 bases fitting TRBD1. Trimming at V came to 4 bases and at J to 5 bases, leaving 5 bases not matched to a gene. The CDR3 is 14 amino acids. CDR1 is WSHSY, CDR2 SAAADI, per germline. For the CDR3, the DNA is TGCGCCAGCAGTGTATCGGGGACAGATCAGCCCCAGCATTTT. Its protein is CASSVSGTDQPQHF.

This clone was seen only a few times. This chain joins TRBV5-1 and TRBJ2-7, with TRBD2 identical over 9 bases. The junction had 4 bases not matched to a gene; V was cut back by 4 bases and J by 2 bases. Germline-derived CDR1 and CDR2 are SGHRS and YFSETQ. The CDR3 length is 14 residues. CDR3 residues: CASSPGTSPYEQYF. The CDR3 DNA reads as TGCGCCAGCAGCCCCGGGACTAGCCCCTACGAGCAGTACTTC. Variable domain in full (rest from reference TRBV5-1 and TRBJ2-7): KAGVTQTPRYLIKTRGQQVTLSCSPISGHRSVSWYQQTPGQGLQFLFEYFSETQRNKGNFPGRFSGRQFSNSRSEMNVSTLELGDSALYLCASSPGTSPYEQYFGPGTRLTVT.

The chain links TRBV28 to TRBJ1-1; tentatively, D is TRBD1 (5 bases). Trimming took 3 bases from V and 0 from J, leaving 11 bases between them. The CDR3 spans 15 residues. Looked up from germline, CDR1 is MDHEN and CDR2 is SYDVKM. The CDR3 DNA is TGTGCCAGCAGTTTCGGGACTGATCTGAACACTGAAGCTTTCTTT. Encoded protein: CASSFGTDLNTEAFF. The whole variable domain, remainder taken from reference TRBV28 and TRBJ1-1, is DVKVTQSSRYLVKRTGEKVFLECVQDMDHENMFWYRQDPGLGLRLIYFSYDVKMKEKGDIPEGYSVSREKKERFSLILESASTNQTSMYLCASSFGTDLNTEAFFGQGTRLTVV.

This clone was recorded a few times. The chain carries TRBV5-1 and TRBJ2-1, with D perhaps matching TRBD1 (8 bases). Germline-derived CDR1 and CDR2 are SGHRS and YFSETQ. This CDR3 spans 15 amino acids. V lost 3 bases, J lost 5 bases, and 15 bases lay in between. CDR3 nucleotide sequence: TGCGCCAGCAGCTCCGGACAGGGAGGGCACAATGAGCAGTTCTTC. Protein sequence: CASSSGQGGHNEQFF.

The table lists this clone with a few counts. This sequence joins TRBV10-3 and TRBJ2-1; D possibly corresponds to TRBD1 (5 bases). The length of the CDR3 is 12 residues. V lost 0 bases and J lost 8, with 5 bases in between. Looked up from germline, CDR1 is ENHRY and CDR2 is SYGVKD. The CDR3 sequence is CAISESRDEQFF. The CDR3 coding sequence is TGTGCCATCAGTGAGTCCAGGGATGAGCAGTTCTTC.

This clone was seen more than once but under ten times. J is TRBJ2-3 and V is TRBV7-3, with 10 bases aligning to TRBD2. With 0 bases clipped from V and 8 bases from J, the junction kept 14 bases outside the gene matches. The V gene's germline CDR1 is SGHTA and CDR2 FQGTGA. CDR3 length: 18 residues. The CDR3 is CASSLTIGLAGDAGTQYF. In DNA, the CDR3 is TGTGCCAGCAGCTTAACTATAGGGCTAGCGGGAGACGCGGGTACGCAGTATTTT.

This clone was observed a few times. The chain links TRBV11-3 to TRBJ2-3, with 13 bases fitting TRBD2. The V and J ends lost 4 bases and 7 bases, in that order; junction bases with no gene match: 2. The CDR3 length is 14 residues. Per the germline V gene, CDR1 is SGHNT and CDR2 is YENEEA. DNA for the CDR3: TGTGCCAGCAGCTCAGGGACTAGCGGGAATACGCAGTATTTT. Protein: CASSSGTSGNTQYF.

The chain combines TRBV4-1 with TRBJ1-5; no firm D call. The V and J ends lost 1 base and 1 base respectively, with 14 bases between them. CDR1 and CDR2 (germline): MGHRA, YSYEKL. The length of the CDR3 is 17 residues. The CDR3 coding sequence is TGCGCCAGCAGCCAAGTTGTCGCACTCATCAGCAATCAGCCCCAGCATTTT. It codes for CASSQVVALISNQPQHF.

The V and J genes are TRBV6-1 and TRBJ2-5; D perhaps matches TRBD1 (6 bases). The germline V and J ends were trimmed by 3 bases and 1 base, with 15 bases remaining between them. The germline gives CDR1 MNHNS, CDR2 SASEGT. The CDR3 contains 16 residues. DNA for the CDR3: TGTGCCAGCAGTGACCGGCCGGGACATATCCAAGAGACCCAGTACTTC. Translated, it gives CASSDRPGHIQETQYF.

This clone was found a few times. The V and J genes are TRBV7-9 and TRBJ2-1; the match to TRBD1 covers 8 bases. The V gene's germline CDR1 is SEHNR and CDR2 FQNEAQ (reference sequence). After removal of 5 bases from V and 7 bases from J, the junction contained 10 bases not matched to a gene. This CDR3 comprises 15 residues. CDR3 sequence reads: CASSPPFRQGNEQFF. DNA of the CDR3: TGTGCCAGCAGCCCCCCGTTCCGACAGGGGAATGAGCAGTTCTTC.

The chain combines TRBV14 with TRBJ1-2, with D possibly TRBD1 on 5 matching bases. CDR3 length: 17 amino acids. CDR1 and CDR2 from the germline V gene are SGHDN and FVKESK. Trimming cost V 0 bases and J 7 bases, with 21 bases left between them. CDR3 sequence: CASSQERDGLVGTGYTF. CDR3 nucleotides: TGTGCCAGCAGCCAAGAGCGGGACGGCCTCGTGGGGACTGGCTACACCTTC.

This clone was detected a few times. The chain couples TRBV20-1 to TRBJ1-2; 8 nucleotides line up with TRBD1. Unmatched junction bases numbered 5, after V lost 7 bases and J lost 7 bases. CDR3 length equals 11 residues. The germline V gene encodes CDR1 DFQATT and CDR2 SNEGSKA (reference sequence). As DNA, the CDR3 is TGCAGTGTCCCGACAGGGGTTGGCTACACCTTC. It codes for CSVPTGVGYTF.

This clone was found a few times. The V gene is TRBV5-1, the J gene TRBJ2-1; maybe TRBD2 (6 bases). V lost 0 bases and J 8 bases, leaving 18 bases between the germline ends. The CDR3 totals 16 residues. Germline CDR1 is SGHRS and CDR2 is YFSETQ. The CDR3 sequence is CASSLEGRPEIDEQFF. CDR3 nucleotides: TGCGCCAGCAGCTTGGAGGGGAGGCCAGAGATTGATGAGCAGTTCTTC.

The J gene is TRBJ2-1, the V gene TRBV4-2; D unresolved. V lost 0 bases and J lost 0, with 6 bases in between. Per the germline V gene, CDR1 is LGHNA and CDR2 is YNFKEQ. The CDR3 has 15 residues. CDR3 loop: CASSQEISSYNEQFF. The CDR3 DNA reads TGTGCCAGCAGCCAAGAAATCAGCTCCTACAATGAGCAGTTCTTC.

This clone was seen a single time. This rearrangement joins TRBV29-1 to TRBJ2-3, with 11 nucleotides matching TRBD1. Losses at the gene ends were 4 bases for V and 4 bases for J; bases not matched to a gene: 10. Germline-derived CDR1 and CDR2 are SQVTM and ANQGSEA. The length of the CDR3 is 16 residues. As DNA, the CDR3 is TGCAGCGTTGGTAGGACAGGGGGCCGTCGAGCAGATACGCAGTATTTT. Encoded protein: CSVGRTGGRRADTQYF.

V and J are TRBV28 and TRBJ2-1, with 10 bases lining up with TRBD1. CDR3 length: 13 residues. After removal of 2 bases from V and 8 bases from J, the junction contained 0 bases not matched to a gene. The germline gives CDR1 MDHEN, CDR2 SYDVKM. Here the CDR3 reads CASSLDRGHEQFF. The CDR3 DNA reads TGTGCCAGCAGTTTAGACAGGGGGCATGAGCAGTTCTTC. Together with reference TRBV28 and TRBJ2-1, the CDR3 gives the full variable domain: DVKVTQSSRYLVKRTGEKVFLECVQDMDHENMFWYRQDPGLGLRLIYFSYDVKMKEKGDIPEGYSVSREKKERFSLILESASTNQTSMYLCASSLDRGHEQFFGPGTRLTVL.

This clone showed up just a few times. The gene calls are TRBV28 and TRBJ1-2; D remains unclear. This CDR3 is 14 amino acids long. Germline V gene sequence: CDR1 MDHEN, CDR2 SYDVKM. The V end lost 6 bases, the J end lost 1 base, and 12 bases lay between the germline ends. Here the CDR3 DNA reads TGTGCCAGCAGGCCCCACGGGGTTAACTATGGCTACACCTTC. This gives the protein CASRPHGVNYGYTF.

V is TRBV20-1 and J is TRBJ2-5, with D perhaps TRBD2 (5 bases). The V gene lost 4 bases and the J gene lost 5 bases, with 8 bases spanning the gap. The germline V gene has CDR1 DFQATT and CDR2 SNEGSKA (reference sequence). This CDR3 is built from 11 residues. The CDR3 nucleotides read TGCAGTGCTACTGGGGAGGAGACCCAGTACTTC. As protein: CSATGEETQYF.

The V call is TRBV28, the J call TRBJ1-1; D may be TRBD1 (5 bases). Deletions cut 5 bases from V and 1 base from J, with 14 bases between. Germline V lookup: CDR1 MDHEN, CDR2 SYDVKM. This CDR3 region has 15 residues. The CDR3 nucleotides read TGTGCCAGCAGTCCGCCGTGGGGCGGGAACACTGAAGCTTTCTTT. Translated, it gives CASSPPWGGNTEAFF.

As concerns this clone: This sample includes further DNA sequences coding for the same CDR3. The CDR3 loop reads CASSFEGATNEKLFF. CDR3 in DNA: TGTGCCAGCAGTTTCGAGGGAGCAACTAATGAAAAACTGTTTTTT. The chain joins TRBV28 to TRBJ1-4; D call uncertain. The germline V and J ends were trimmed by 3 bases and 0 bases, with 8 bases remaining between them. The CDR3 runs 15 residues. Looked up from germline, CDR1 is MDHEN and CDR2 is SYDVKM.

This clone has more than one count but fewer than ten. The CDR3 does not close with the conserved phenylalanine or tryptophan, likely indicating a read error. The DNA is omitted, as the CDR3 cannot be located on it reliably, and the CDR3 follows TCRdb's listing. This chain joins TRBV4-3 and TRBJ2-7; the D call in the table, TRBD2, was not verified against the DNA. The CDR3 length equals 9 residues, ends included. Germline loops: CDR1 LGHNA, CDR2 YSLEER. CDR3 loop: CASSQAGDL.

This rearrangement joins TRBV9 to TRBJ2-2; D gene ambiguous. The CDR3 is 12 residues long. Germline V gives CDR1 SGDLS, CDR2 YYNGEE. V shed 0 bases and J shed 6 bases, with 3 bases lying between them. This CDR3 is CASSVAAGELFF. The CDR3 DNA reads as TGTGCCAGCAGCGTAGCGGCCGGGGAGCTGTTTTTT.

This clone was seen repeatedly, ten times or more. The chain is built from TRBV18 and TRBJ2-7, with TRBD2 matching 7 bases. The CDR3 extends over 14 amino acids. J gave up 3 bases and V 6 bases, and 8 bases lay outside the gene matches. Germline CDR1 reads KGHSH; CDR2 reads LQKENI. CDR3: CASSPSSGGYEQYF. In nucleotides, the CDR3 is TGTGCCAGCTCTCCCTCTAGCGGCGGCTACGAGCAGTACTTC.

This chain joins TRBV7-9 and TRBJ2-7; D perhaps matches TRBD1 (5 bases). CDR1 and CDR2 from the germline V gene are SEHNR and FQNEAQ (reference sequence). Trimming cost V 1 base and J 0 bases, with 7 bases left between them. This CDR3 spans 14 amino acids. The chain's CDR3 is CASSLGQSSYEQYF. CDR3 DNA: TGTGCCAGCAGCTTAGGACAGAGCTCCTACGAGCAGTACTTC.